This TCR beta chain was captured in a study of cytomegalovirus exposure and HLA in healthy donors. V was shortened by 5 bases and J by 1 base, with 8 bases between the two germline ends. CDR1 and CDR2 from the germline V gene are SNHLY and FYNNEI. CDR3 length equals 14 residues. Use of 60 Vbeta and 13 Jbeta primers characterized the PCR. The protocol was immunoSEQ multiplex PCR, while the TCRdb copy is restricted to in-frame clones and leaves out a portion. The data hold over 150,000 clones, with roughly 80% observed a single time. The TCR originated in a male donor in good health and CMV-seronegative. The chain has TRBV2 and TRBJ2-2; a weak D match, TRBD1 (6 bases). The sequenced sample consisted of PBMCs. CDR3 amino acids: CASSYRENTGELFF. CDR3 DNA sequence: TGTGCCAGCAGTTACAGGGAGAACACCGGGGAGCTGTTTTTT.